This T cell receptor beta chain was sequenced in a study of CD8 T cells in ankylosing spondylitis. Findings and caveats of the study: Relatively rare in peripheral blood, disease-linked clones were also CD8+. Seven to nine highly homologous variants formed a TCR beta motif that appeared characteristic of ankylosing spondylitis blood.

With respect to this clonotype: Its antigen is not known.

The trim removed 6 bases at V and 0 bases at J, leaving 3 bases unmatched. This CDR3 is built from 15 residues. TCRdb reanalysed the 5' RACE reads using MiXCR and keeps one entry per CDR3 protein. The repertoire holds about 700,000 distinct CDR3 sequences, with around a fifth as singletons. The sample comprised blood, either unsorted or a sorted T cell fraction (not recorded which). The rearrangement links TRBV12-3 or TRBV12-4 to TRBJ1-1, with 11 bases that match TRBD1. This clonotype was obtained from a male donor with ankylosing spondylitis. CDR3 in amino acids: CASRDRGLMNTEAFF. For the CDR3, the DNA is TGTGCCAGCAGGGACAGGGGGCTTATGAACACTGAAGCTTTCTTT.